This passage covers 31 T cell receptor beta chains from one sample sequenced in a study of neurological immune-mediated disorders. Time point meaning: technical triplicate 2. TCRdb ran MiXCR on the 5' RACE reads and lists one entry per CDR3 protein. Counted here are about 59,000 distinct CDR3 sequences, 20% to 30% occurring once; the ten biggest clones make up 3.5% to 5.5%. Specimen: PBMCs. Source of these receptors: a man between 60 and 75 years old with HTLV-1-associated myelopathy (HAM/TSP).

The rearrangement links TRBV5-1 to TRBJ2-1; 15 bases are shared with TRBD2. The CDR3 has 17 residues. Germline lookup yields CDR1 SGHRS and CDR2 YFSETQ. J lost 4 bases, V lost 5 bases, and 7 bases had no gene match. The DNA for the CDR3 is TGCGCCAGCAGTCTCGGACTAGCGGGAGGGCCATACAATGAGCAGTTCTTC. Translating gives CASSLGLAGGPYNEQFF.

The sample holds many counts of this clonotype. The rearrangement uses TRBV9 and TRBJ1-3; D gene uncertain. The germline CDR1 and CDR2 sequences are SGDLS and YYNGEE. The CDR3 extends over 14 amino acids. V was cut by 2 bases and J by 0 bases, with 6 bases left in between. The CDR3 is CASSVAGSGNTIYF. The DNA for the CDR3 is TGTGCCAGCAGCGTGGCGGGCTCTGGAAACACCATATATTTT.

The rearrangement links TRBV29-1 to TRBJ1-1, with 7 nucleotides matching TRBD1. V shed 7 bases and J 7 bases; nucleotides not matched to a gene: 6. CDR3 length equals 11 residues. The germline CDR1 and CDR2 sequences are SQVTM and ANQGSEA. CDR3 bases: TGCAGCGCACAGGGGCCCCGTGAAGCTTTCTTT. This sequence encodes CSAQGPREAFF.

This clonotype has a count of ten or more. For the CDR3, the DNA is TGTGCCAGCAGTGAATCCGGCAGGGGGAATGGCTACACCTTC. This gives the protein CASSESGRGNGYTF. The rearrangement joins TRBV25-1 to TRBJ1-2; 7 bases match TRBD1. The junction had 5 bases not matched to a gene; V was cut back by 1 base and J by 6 bases. This CDR3 spans 14 amino acids. Looked up from germline, CDR1 is MGHDK and CDR2 is SYGVNS.

This clonotype came up many times. The chain combines TRBV10-3 with TRBJ2-2; no definite D call. The CDR3 extends over 12 amino acids. Germline loops: CDR1 ENHRY, CDR2 SYGVKD. Trimming left V 2 bases short and J 6 bases short, with 4 bases between. CDR3 DNA sequence: TGTGCCATCAGTGAGGCGGCCGGGGAGCTGTTTTTT. Its translation is CAISEAAGELFF.

Note on this clonotype: A much bigger clone sits one base away, suggesting this may be a read error. This chain connects TRBV18 to TRBJ2-7, with 8 bases matching TRBD1. CDR1 and CDR2 (germline): KGHSH, LQKENI. This CDR3 is 13 amino acids long. CDR3 loop: CVSSPDRGSEQYF. DNA for the CDR3: TGTGTCAGCTCACCCGACAGGGGAAGCGAGCAGTACTTC.

Many counts were recorded for this clonotype. This chain connects TRBV12-3 or TRBV12-4 to TRBJ1-3; 12 positions agree with TRBD1. J was trimmed by 0 bases and V by 2 bases; bases with no gene match: 5. This CDR3 is built from 18 residues. The CDR3 reads CASSLRGTGGPSGNTIYF. As DNA, the CDR3 is TGTGCCAGCAGTTTAAGAGGGACAGGGGGCCCCTCTGGAAACACCATATATTTT.

The gene calls are TRBV28 and TRBJ2-5, with D perhaps matching TRBD2 (7 bases). The CDR3 is 15 amino acids. Germline CDR1 MDHEN, CDR2 SYDVKM. Trimming removed 3 bases at V and 3 bases at J, with 14 bases between. The CDR3, as DNA: TGTGCCAGCAGTTTCCTAGGGGGGGAAAAAGAGACCCAGTACTTC. Translated, it gives CASSFLGGEKETQYF.

This clonotype has ten or more counts. The junction departs from germline at one end; a sequencing error may be responsible. The chain is built from TRBV7-7 and TRBJ2-1; possibly TRBD2 for D (6 bases). This CDR3 region has 13 residues. Germline loops: CDR1 SSHAT, CDR2 FNYEAQ (reference sequence). Here the CDR3 DNA reads TGTGCTAGCAGCGCGGGACGGCCAAATGAGCAGTTCTTC. Protein sequence: CASSAGRPNEQFF.

The chain couples TRBV19 to TRBJ1-1, with TRBD1 as a possible D gene (5 bases). V shed 6 bases and J shed 5 bases, with 13 bases lying between them. Germline V gene data show CDR1 as LNHDA and CDR2 as SQIVND (reference sequence). The CDR3 is 13 residues long. In DNA form, the CDR3 reads TGTGCCAGTAGCCCACAAAAGGGGACTGAAGCTTTCTTT. It yields the protein CASSPQKGTEAFF.

At least ten counts were recorded for this clonotype. The chain uses TRBV20-1 and TRBJ2-5; 7 nucleotides align to TRBD2. Trimming removed 5 bases from V and 0 bases from J; junction bases left unmatched: 6. CDR1 is DFQATT, CDR2 SNEGSKA, per germline (reference sequence). The CDR3 is made up of 14 amino acids. In DNA, the CDR3 is TGCAGTGCTCGACCTGGGACTAACCAAGAGACCCAGTACTTC. Protein: CSARPGTNQETQYF.

This clonotype has only a few counts. The CDR3 sequence is CASLPPGRNTEAFF. The CDR3 DNA sequence: TGTGCCAGCTTACCTCCCGGTCGGAACACTGAAGCTTTCTTT. V usage is TRBV12-3 or TRBV12-4 and J usage is TRBJ1-1; D remains unclear. The CDR3 is 14 amino acids. With 8 bases removed from V and 1 base from J, the gap between germline ends came to 14 bases.

The chain recombines TRBV4-1 with TRBJ1-2; D remains unclear. Germline V CDR1 and CDR2: MGHRA, YSYEKL. The CDR3 is 16 residues long. V lost 0 bases, J lost 4 bases, and 15 bases lay in between. CDR3 nucleotide sequence: TGCGCCAGCAGCCAAGATCCCCCCGGATTTCGCTATGGCTACACCTTC. Its translation is CASSQDPPGFRYGYTF.

As to this clonotype: The junction departs from the called germline gene at one end, perhaps through a read error. The chain is built from TRBV4-1 and TRBJ1-2; D is ambiguous. CDR1 and CDR2 (germline): MGHRA, YSYEKL. CDR3 length equals 14 residues. CDR3 nucleotides: TGCGCCAGTAGCCAAGATCCCAATTCCTATGGCTACACCTTC. Its translation is CASSQDPNSYGYTF.

This chain uses TRBV27 with TRBJ1-2; maybe TRBD1 (5 bases). Looked up from germline, CDR1 is MNHEY and CDR2 is SMNVEV (reference sequence). The CDR3 extends over 14 amino acids. Trimming left V 3 bases short and J 2 bases short, with 10 bases between. This chain's CDR3 is CASSLREGNYGYTF. The CDR3 DNA is TGTGCCAGCAGTTTGAGGGAGGGGAACTATGGCTACACCTTC.

Relative to its sample, this clonotype is medium-sized. The chain links TRBV9 to TRBJ2-2; tentative D call: TRBD2 (5 bases). V was pared by 4 bases and J by 0 bases, with 7 bases between. The CDR3 runs to 14 residues. CDR1 and CDR2 (germline): SGDLS, YYNGEE. The CDR3 is CASSSGSNTGELFF. The CDR3 DNA follows: TGTGCCAGCAGCTCGGGATCGAACACCGGGGAGCTGTTTTTT. Full variable domain (missing parts from reference TRBV9 and TRBJ2-2): DSGVTQTPKHLITATGQRVTLRCSPRSGDLSVYWYQQSLDQGLQFLIQYYNGEERAKGNILERFSAQQFPDLHSELNLSSLELGDSALYFCASSSGSNTGELFFGEGSRLTVL.

This clonotype was detected ten times or more. The chain combines TRBV20-1 with TRBJ1-2; no clear D. The CDR3 has 12 amino acids. Trimming stripped 3 bases from V and 8 bases from J, with 13 bases between. Per germline, CDR1 DFQATT and CDR2 SNEGSKA (reference sequence). CDR3 amino acids: CSARPLEGGYTF. The CDR3 coding sequence is TGCAGTGCTAGGCCCTTGGAAGGCGGCTACACCTTC.

Relative to its sample, this clonotype is medium-sized (0.01 to 0.1%). This chain connects TRBV7-9 to TRBJ2-5; 7 bases match TRBD1. V shed 4 bases and J 1 base; nucleotides not matched to a gene: 9. The CDR3 is 16 residues long. Germline V gives CDR1 SEHNR, CDR2 FQNEAQ (reference sequence). CDR3 DNA: TGTGCCAGCAGCTCACCGACAGGGACCATCCAAGAGACCCAGTACTTC. Translation gives CASSSPTGTIQETQYF.

This clonotype was recorded only once. This chain connects TRBV3-1 to TRBJ2-1; 8 bases are shared with TRBD2. CDR3 size: 12 residues. Germline lookup yields CDR1 LGHDT and CDR2 YNNKEL (reference sequence). V gave up 3 bases and J gave up 15 bases; unmatched junction bases: 7. CDR3 nucleotide sequence: TGTGCCAGCAGCCATGGACTAGCTGAATGGTTCTTC. It translates to CASSHGLAEWFF.

This sequence joins TRBV18 and TRBJ1-1, with D possibly matching TRBD1 (5 bases). This CDR3 has 14 residues. From germline, CDR1 is KGHSH and CDR2 LQKENI. The V end lost 6 bases, the J end lost 0 bases, and 11 bases lay between the germline ends. CDR3 sequence: CASSAGTVNTEAFF. CDR3 DNA: TGTGCCAGCTCTGCCGGGACGGTGAACACTGAAGCTTTCTTT.

This clonotype showed up many times. The V call is TRBV29-1, the J call TRBJ2-1, with no clear D. Trimming pared 3 bases from V and 6 bases from J, leaving 12 bases between. The V gene's germline CDR1 is SQVTM and CDR2 ANQGSEA. The CDR3 runs to 13 residues. The CDR3 is CSVDGPGSNEQFF. CDR3 sequence (DNA): TGCAGCGTTGATGGTCCGGGTAGCAATGAGCAGTTCTTC.

The genes are TRBV5-1 and TRBJ1-1, with 7 nucleotides matching TRBD1. Trimming cost V 3 bases and J 4 bases; bases outside gene matches: 6. The CDR3 runs 14 residues. Germline V gene lookup returns CDR1 SGHRS and CDR2 YFSETQ. Written as DNA, the CDR3 is TGCGCCAGCAGCTCAGCGGGACAGATCACTGAAGCTTTCTTT. This gives the protein CASSSAGQITEAFF.

The chain combines TRBV15 with TRBJ2-5; D unclear. The V end lost 3 bases, the J end lost 8 bases, and 19 bases lay between the germline ends. Germline assignment: CDR1 LNHNV and CDR2 YYDKDF (reference sequence). The CDR3 length is 15 residues. CDR3 nucleotide sequence: TGTGCCACCAGCAGGGCGACTGGGTTGTTTGATACCCAGTACTTC. This codes for CATSRATGLFDTQYF.

In its sample, this clonotype was seen many times. The V gene is TRBV20-1, the J gene TRBJ1-4, with D unresolved. The CDR3 covers 11 residues. CDR1 DFQATT and CDR2 SNEGSKA come from the germline V gene (reference sequence). Trimming shortened V by 6 bases and J by 7 bases, and 9 bases separated the two germline ends. In nucleotides, the CDR3 is TGCAGTGCCATCGACGGTGAAAAACTGTTTTTT. Translation gives CSAIDGEKLFF.

About this clonotype itself: Compared with germline, one end of the junction differs, possibly owing to a read error. The CDR3: CASSLIVGAYNEQFF. As DNA, the CDR3 is TGTGCCAGTAGTTTGATAGTGGGGGCCTACAATGAGCAGTTCTTC. This rearrangement joins TRBV12-3 or TRBV12-4 to TRBJ2-1; D is possibly TRBD1 or TRBD2 (5 bases each). This CDR3 is built from 15 residues.

This clonotype appeared many times. The gene calls are TRBV5-1 and TRBJ2-2; tentatively, D is TRBD1 (6 bases). The CDR3 totals 15 residues. Germline V gives CDR1 SGHRS, CDR2 YFSETQ. V lost 0 bases to trimming and J lost 1 base, with 7 bases between them. For the CDR3, the DNA is TGCGCCAGCAGCTTGGGGGGACAGAACACCGGGGAGCTGTTTTTT. Its translation is CASSLGGQNTGELFF.

The sample holds many counts of this clonotype. The chain carries TRBV5-1 and TRBJ1-1, with D maybe TRBD1 (5 bases). CDR1 and CDR2 (germline): SGHRS, YFSETQ. CDR3 length: 12 residues. Trimming stripped 0 bases from V and 8 bases from J, with 8 bases between. CDR3 loop: CASSLEDREAFF. The DNA of the CDR3 is TGCGCCAGCAGCTTGGAAGACAGAGAAGCTTTCTTT.

This clonotype was found many times. The chain joins TRBV9 to TRBJ2-2, with TRBD2 matching over 12 bases. V trimming: 4 bases; J trimming: 3 bases; junction bases outside the gene matches: 7. This CDR3 region has 17 residues. In germline, CDR1 is SGDLS, CDR2 YYNGEE. This CDR3 is CASSLGTSGFYTGELFF. The CDR3 nucleotides are TGTGCCAGCAGCCTAGGGACTAGCGGGTTTTACACCGGGGAGCTGTTTTTT.

Ten or more counts support this clonotype. This chain uses TRBV20-1 with TRBJ2-7; D is possibly TRBD1 (6 bases). This CDR3 is 12 amino acids long. V dropped 6 bases and J dropped 6 bases, with 15 bases sitting between them. The germline V gene has CDR1 DFQATT and CDR2 SNEGSKA (reference sequence). The CDR3 DNA sequence: TGCAGTGCGGGTCAGGGGCTGGGCGAGCAGTACTTC. Its translation is CSAGQGLGEQYF.

The V gene is TRBV6-5, the J gene TRBJ2-4, with unresolved D. Germline CDR1 MNHEY, CDR2 SVGAGI. The length of the CDR3 is 14 residues. Between the trimmed V and J ends, which lost 2 bases and 8 bases, there was a span of 13 bases. CDR3 loop: CASSYKGSWDIQYF. The CDR3 nucleotides read TGTGCCAGCAGTTACAAGGGCTCGTGGGACATTCAGTACTTC.

The table lists this clonotype with many counts. The chain joins TRBV6-5 to TRBJ2-2; a possible D gene is TRBD2 (6 bases). The germline V and J ends were trimmed by 8 bases and 1 base, with 14 bases remaining between them. The CDR3 consists of 15 residues. The germline gives CDR1 MNHEY, CDR2 SVGAGI. This CDR3 is CASRAGSGNTGELFF. The DNA for the CDR3 is TGTGCCAGCCGAGCGGGTAGCGGGAACACCGGGGAGCTGTTTTTT.